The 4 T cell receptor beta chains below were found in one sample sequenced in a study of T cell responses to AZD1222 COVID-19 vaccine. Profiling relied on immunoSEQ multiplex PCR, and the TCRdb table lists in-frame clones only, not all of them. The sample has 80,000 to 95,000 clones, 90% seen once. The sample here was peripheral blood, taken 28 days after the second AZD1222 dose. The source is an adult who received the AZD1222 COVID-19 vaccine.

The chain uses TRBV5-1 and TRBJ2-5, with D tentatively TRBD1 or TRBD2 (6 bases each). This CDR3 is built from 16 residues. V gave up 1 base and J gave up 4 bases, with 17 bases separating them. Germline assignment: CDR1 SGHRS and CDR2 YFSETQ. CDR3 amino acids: CASSLSRPRGGETQYF. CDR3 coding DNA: TGCGCCAGCAGCTTGTCCAGACCCAGGGGAGGAGAGACCCAGTACTTC.

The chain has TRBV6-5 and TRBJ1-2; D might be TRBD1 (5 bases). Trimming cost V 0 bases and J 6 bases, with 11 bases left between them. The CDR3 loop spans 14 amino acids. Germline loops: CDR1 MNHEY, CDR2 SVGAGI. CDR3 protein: CASSYSAGTDGYTF. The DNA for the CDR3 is TGTGCCAGCAGTTACTCAGCGGGGACTGATGGCTACACCTTC.

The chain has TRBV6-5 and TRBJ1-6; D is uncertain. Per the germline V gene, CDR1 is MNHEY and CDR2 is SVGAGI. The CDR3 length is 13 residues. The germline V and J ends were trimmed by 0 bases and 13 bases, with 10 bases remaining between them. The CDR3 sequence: CASSYSSVNPLHF. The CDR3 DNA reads TGTGCCAGCAGTTACTCGAGTGTGAACCCCCTCCACTTT.

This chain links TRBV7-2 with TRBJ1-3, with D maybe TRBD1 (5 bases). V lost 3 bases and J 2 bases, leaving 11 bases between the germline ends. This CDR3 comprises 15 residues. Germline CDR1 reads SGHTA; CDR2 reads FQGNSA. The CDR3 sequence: CASSFIGTAGNTIYF. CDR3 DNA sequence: TGTGCCAGCAGCTTCATCGGGACGGCTGGAAACACCATATATTTT.